This entry features one T cell receptor beta chain sequence. Some clones are missing from TCRdb's copy, which holds only in-frame ones; the method was immunoSEQ multiplex PCR. The sample has 1.5 million to 2.5 million clones; about 95% are singletons. Germline values: CDR1 SEHNR, CDR2 FQNEAQ (reference sequence). Unmatched junction bases numbered 2, after V lost 3 bases and J lost 4 bases. This CDR3 contains 14 residues. The sample belongs to a study of shared clonotypes between healthy human individuals. Naive CD8 cells, CD45RO-negative and positively selected for CCR7, excluded terminally differentiated effector memory CD45RA+ cells.

V is TRBV7-9 and J is TRBJ1-1, with 10 bases that match TRBD1. This receptor was obtained from a man younger than 35 in good health. The sequencing sample was made of naive CD8+ T cells sorted from blood. The CDR3 DNA sequence: TGTGCCAGCAGCTTGGACAGGGGGTTCACTGAAGCTTTCTTT. Translation gives CASSLDRGFTEAFF. The variable domain in full, with the rest retrieved from reference TRBV7-9 and TRBJ1-1, is DTGVSQNPRHKITKRGQNVTFRCDPISEHNRLYWYRQTLGQGPEFLTYFQNEAQLEKSRLLSDRFSAERPKGSFSTLEIQRTEQGDSAMYLCASSLDRGFTEAFFGQGTRLTVV.